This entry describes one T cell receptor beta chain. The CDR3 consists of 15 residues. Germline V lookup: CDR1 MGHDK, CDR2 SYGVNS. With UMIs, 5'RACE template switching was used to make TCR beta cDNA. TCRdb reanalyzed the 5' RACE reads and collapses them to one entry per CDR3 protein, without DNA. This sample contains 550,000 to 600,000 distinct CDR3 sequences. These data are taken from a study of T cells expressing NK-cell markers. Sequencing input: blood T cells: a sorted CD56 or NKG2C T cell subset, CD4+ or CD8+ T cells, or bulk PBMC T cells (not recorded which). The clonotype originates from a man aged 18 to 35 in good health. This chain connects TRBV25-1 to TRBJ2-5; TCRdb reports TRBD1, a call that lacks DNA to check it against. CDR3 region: CASSGQAQFGETQYF.